This T cell receptor (beta chain) was identified in a study of blood T cell repertoires in COVID-19. Study-level background: PBMCs, B-cell-depleted T cells, or T cells provided the cDNA or gDNA that made up the material.

V was cut by 4 bases and J by 9 bases, with 16 bases left in between. This CDR3 region has 15 residues. The germline gives CDR1 MNHEY, CDR2 SVGAGI. Only in-frame clones appear in the TCRdb table, and some are missing; sequencing was by immunoSEQ multiplex PCR. The sample yields roughly 290,000 clones, 90% seen once. Input material: PBMCs or T cells enriched from blood (not recorded which). The rearrangement uses TRBV6-5 and TRBJ1-6, with D possibly TRBD1 on 6 matching bases. The clonotype was recovered from a woman between 18 and 29 years old with acute COVID-19. The DNA for the CDR3 is TGTGCCAGCAGTTCTTCAAGGACAGAGGGTTCACCCCTCCACTTT. This translates into CASSSSRTEGSPLHF.